This T cell receptor (beta chain) emerged from a study of cytomegalovirus exposure and HLA in healthy donors. Study as a whole: Approximately 180 million T cells yielded approximately 100 million unique TCR beta sequences, as an earlier analysis found. The study's findings and limits: The authors later found most CMV-associated TCR beta chains appeared HLA-restricted.

Comments on this clone: Antigen specificity is unknown.

Germline V gene lookup returns CDR1 ENHRY and CDR2 SYGVKD. The CDR3 contains 13 residues. Unmatched junction bases numbered 3, after V lost 5 bases and J lost 3 bases. Researchers ran the PCR with 60 Vbeta and 13 Jbeta primers. Profiled with immunoSEQ multiplex PCR; TCRdb holds only in-frame clones, not every one. The table includes 150,000 to 250,000 clones, about four fifths detected once. The chain couples TRBV10-3 to TRBJ2-7, with 8 nucleotides matching TRBD2. The TCR sequence derives from a boy aged 2 to 10 in good health and CMV-seronegative. Sample: PBMCs. The CDR3 reads CAISPGLGYEQYF. CDR3 bases: TGTGCCATCAGTCCGGGACTAGGCTACGAGCAGTACTTC.